These 18 T cell receptor beta chains originate from one sample sequenced in a study of beta chain features in type 1 diabetes. Study outcomes and limitations: Shortening that was moderate but significant affected the TCRB CDR3s of Type 1 diabetes patients in all four CD4+ subsets.

These receptors lack a known antigen. The sequenced template was cDNA made from the entire isolated RNA. Method: immunoSEQ multiplex PCR; TCRdb's copy keeps in-frame clones and lacks some. The table lists around 600,000 clones, 9.5% to 15% of them singletons, with more than 0.1% in the top ten. The specimen was naive CD4+ T cells from blood. The receptors come from a young man with type 1 diabetes.

The chain links TRBV9 to TRBJ1-5; D possibly corresponds to TRBD1 (5 bases). The CDR3 totals 14 residues. Trimming removed 0 bases from V and 6 bases from J, with 10 bases in between. Germline V CDR1 and CDR2: SGDLS, YYNGEE. CDR3 DNA: TGTGCCAGCAGCGTAGGGGGGTTGGGTCAGCCCCAGCATTTT. This translates into CASSVGGLGQPQHF. The full variable domain, rest sourced from reference TRBV9 and TRBJ1-5, is DSGVTQTPKHLITATGQRVTLRCSPRSGDLSVYWYQQSLDQGLQFLIQYYNGEERAKGNILERFSAQQFPDLHSELNLSSLELGDSALYFCASSVGGLGQPQHFGDGTRLSIL.

V gene TRBV27 combines with J gene TRBJ2-5; D is undetermined. Trimming took 4 bases from V and 5 from J, leaving 11 bases between them. Germline V gene lookup returns CDR1 MNHEY and CDR2 SMNVEV (reference sequence). There are 13 residues in the CDR3. The CDR3 sequence: CASSSTGRETQYF. Written as DNA, the CDR3 is TGTGCCAGCAGTTCGACGGGCCGGGAGACCCAGTACTTC.

This clone showed up just a few times. Here the CDR3 reads CSVAGQGLSEQFF. The CDR3 DNA reads as TGCAGCGTGGCCGGACAGGGTTTGAGTGAGCAGTTCTTC. The V gene is TRBV29-1, the J gene TRBJ2-1; 8 nucleotides align to TRBD1. In germline, CDR1 is SQVTM, CDR2 ANQGSEA. The CDR3 sequence is 13 residues long. The J segment lost 9 bases and the V segment lost 6 bases, leaving 10 bases of the junction unmatched.

The DNA of the CDR3 is TGTGCCAGCAGTACCGACCCATATACGCAGTATTTT. This gives the protein CASSTDPYTQYF. The V and J genes are TRBV28 and TRBJ2-3; D gene unclear. This CDR3 contains 12 residues. The V and J ends lost 5 bases and 7 bases respectively, with 10 bases between them. In germline, CDR1 is MDHEN, CDR2 SYDVKM.

This clone was counted a few times. CDR3 DNA sequence: TGTGCCAGCAGTTTAGAGGACAGGGTCTATGGCTACACCTTC. Its protein is CASSLEDRVYGYTF. The rearrangement joins TRBV28 to TRBJ1-2; 8 bases map to TRBD1. Germline-derived CDR1 and CDR2 are MDHEN and SYDVKM. With V trimmed by 2 bases and J by 4 bases, 3 bases remained unmatched. The CDR3 extends over 14 amino acids.

This clone was counted a few times. J is TRBJ1-5 and V is TRBV18; possible D gene TRBD1, 6 bases. V dropped 1 base and J dropped 7 bases, with 11 bases sitting between them. Germline-derived CDR1 and CDR2 are KGHSH and LQKENI. CDR3 length: 14 amino acids. The CDR3 loop is CASSPQQGKQPQHF. Here the CDR3 DNA reads TGTGCCAGCTCACCACAACAGGGTAAACAGCCCCAGCATTTT.

This sequence joins TRBV28 and TRBJ2-5; 10 bases match TRBD2. CDR3 length: 15 amino acids. Trimming removed 5 bases from V and 2 bases from J; junction bases left unmatched: 5. The germline gives CDR1 MDHEN, CDR2 SYDVKM. The CDR3 here is CASSPSGGYQETQYF. In nucleotides, the CDR3 is TGTGCCAGCAGTCCTAGCGGGGGTTATCAAGAGACCCAGTACTTC.

In its sample, this clone was seen a few times. The CDR3 sequence is CASSLTGRNYEQYF. For the CDR3, the DNA is TGTGCCAGCAGCTTAACGGGACGAAATTACGAGCAGTACTTC. V usage is TRBV7-3 and J usage is TRBJ2-7; D may correspond to TRBD1 or TRBD2 (5 bases each). Germline CDR1 SGHTA, CDR2 FQGTGA. CDR3 length: 14 amino acids. V dropped 0 bases and J dropped 4 bases, with 10 bases sitting between them.

A few counts support this clone. The chain employs TRBV6-5 and TRBJ2-5; D is uncertain. The CDR3 covers 15 residues. The germline V gene encodes CDR1 MNHEY and CDR2 SVGAGI. V lost 6 bases and J 0 bases, leaving 14 bases between the germline ends. In DNA, the CDR3 is TGTGCCAGCAGAGTTACCCCAGATTACCAAGAGACCCAGTACTTC. Amino acid sequence: CASRVTPDYQETQYF.

The CDR3 DNA sequence: TGTGCCATCAGTGAGGGCGGTCTGGATGGCTACACCTTC. Its protein product is CAISEGGLDGYTF. This chain joins TRBV10-3 and TRBJ1-2; the D is unclear. Trimming took off 2 bases at V and 6 bases at J, with 10 bases between the two ends. This CDR3 comprises 13 residues. Germline values: CDR1 ENHRY, CDR2 SYGVKD.

This clone was detected only a few times. The DNA for the CDR3 is TGCAGCGTTGAAGGTCGAAGGGACGCTAGCACAGATACGCAGTATTTT. It is translated as CSVEGRRDASTDTQYF. The chain recombines TRBV29-1 with TRBJ2-3; D is tentatively TRBD1 or TRBD2 (5 bases each). V lost 1 base, J lost 0 bases, and 14 bases lay in between. The CDR3 runs 16 residues. CDR1 SQVTM and CDR2 ANQGSEA come from the germline V gene.

The gene calls are TRBV6-5 and TRBJ1-6; TRBD1 might be the D (5 bases). Germline V lookup: CDR1 MNHEY, CDR2 SVGAGI. The CDR3 is 15 residues long. Trimming took 0 bases from V and 9 from J, leaving 12 bases between them. The chain's CDR3 is CASSYSVRAPSPLHF. In DNA form, the CDR3 reads TGTGCCAGCAGTTACTCGGTCAGGGCGCCTTCACCCCTCCACTTT.

The chain uses TRBV11-2 and TRBJ2-3, with TRBD1 matching 8 bases. V lost 5 bases to trimming and J lost 0 bases; unmatched junction nucleotides: 7. CDR3 size: 16 residues. The germline V gene has CDR1 SGHAT and CDR2 FQNNGV. The chain's CDR3 is CASSPRGTGSTDTQYF. The CDR3 region has the DNA TGTGCCAGCAGCCCGAGAGGGACAGGTAGCACAGATACGCAGTATTTT. Drawing the rest from reference TRBV11-2 and TRBJ2-3, the complete variable domain is EAGVAQSPRYKIIEKRQSVAFWCNPISGHATLYWYQQILGQGPKLLIQFQNNGVVDDSQLPKDRFSAERLKGVDSTLKIQPAKLEDSAVYLCASSPRGTGSTDTQYFGPGTRLTVL.

The V and J genes are TRBV6-1 and TRBJ2-3; 9 nucleotides line up with TRBD1. Germline V lookup: CDR1 MNHNS, CDR2 SASEGT. The J segment lost 6 bases and the V segment lost 10 bases, leaving 14 bases of the junction unmatched. CDR3 size: 15 residues. The CDR3 is CATWSGQGRGDTQYF. CDR3 sequence (DNA): TGTGCCACCTGGTCGGGACAGGGCCGAGGGGATACGCAGTATTTT.

This clone was seen more than once but under ten times. The chain employs TRBV11-2 and TRBJ2-1; TRBD2 is a possible D gene (5 bases). This CDR3 has 14 amino acids. Germline values: CDR1 SGHAT, CDR2 FQNNGV. V gave up 7 bases and J gave up 13 bases, with 23 bases separating them. CDR3 sequence: CASNALPLGAGQFF. For the CDR3, the DNA is TGTGCCAGCAACGCCCTACCTTTGGGCGCGGGTCAGTTCTTC. Drawing the rest from reference TRBV11-2 and TRBJ2-1, the complete variable domain is EAGVAQSPRYKIIEKRQSVAFWCNPISGHATLYWYQQILGQGPKLLIQFQNNGVVDDSQLPKDRFSAERLKGVDSTLKIQPAKLEDSAVYLCASNALPLGAGQFFGPGTRLTVL.

This chain joins TRBV7-9 and TRBJ2-3; 8 bases match TRBD2. V was pared by 2 bases and J by 3 bases, with 4 bases of the junction left unmatched. CDR1 SEHNR and CDR2 FQNEAQ come from the germline V gene (reference sequence). The CDR3 contains 15 residues. CDR3 DNA: TGTGCCAGCAGCTTAAGTAGCGGGGAAACAGATACGCAGTATTTT. It codes for CASSLSSGETDTQYF. Full variable domain (missing parts from reference TRBV7-9 and TRBJ2-3): DTGVSQNPRHKITKRGQNVTFRCDPISEHNRLYWYRQTLGQGPEFLTYFQNEAQLEKSRLLSDRFSAERPKGSFSTLEIQRTEQGDSAMYLCASSLSSGETDTQYFGPGTRLTVL.

This chain connects TRBV20-1 to TRBJ1-2; D unclear. The CDR3 totals 10 residues. Germline V gene sequence: CDR1 DFQATT, CDR2 SNEGSKA (reference sequence). CDR3 nucleotides: TGCAGAGCCGCCAGCTATGGCTACACCTTC. Protein sequence: CRAASYGYTF.

This clone occurred a few times. The V call is TRBV27, the J call TRBJ1-2; a possible D gene is TRBD1 (5 bases). This CDR3 has 14 residues. Per the germline V gene, CDR1 is MNHEY and CDR2 is SMNVEV (reference sequence). Trimming shortened V by 3 bases and J by 5 bases, and 13 bases separated the two germline ends. The DNA of the CDR3 is TGTGCCAGCAGTTTCGGAGGGGACGGATATGGCTACACCTTC. Its protein product is CASSFGGDGYGYTF.